The clone carrying this TCR beta chain has only one observation. The germline gene is not matched at one end of the junction; a read error may be the cause. TCRdb redid the calling of the PCR reads with MiXCR, one entry per CDR3 protein. The sample records about 19,000 distinct CDR3 sequences, less than 70% being singletons. These data belong to a study of CD4 and CD8 cells across lung adenocarcinoma regions. This CDR3 spans 16 amino acids. Germline V gene sequence: CDR1 MNHNS, CDR2 SASEGT. Donors had localized lung adenocarcinoma, a non-small cell lung cancer. Source material: CD8+ T cells from the center of a lung tumor. The sequence was collected from a female donor with lung adenocarcinoma. The CD4 and CD8 labels of this study may be unreliable. The genes are TRBV6-1 and TRBJ2-3; tentatively, D is TRBD1 (5 bases). Here the CDR3 reads CASSEEGLWATNTQYF. The CDR3, as DNA: TGTGCCAGCAGTGAAGAGGGGCTGTGGGCCACAAATACGCAGTACTTT.